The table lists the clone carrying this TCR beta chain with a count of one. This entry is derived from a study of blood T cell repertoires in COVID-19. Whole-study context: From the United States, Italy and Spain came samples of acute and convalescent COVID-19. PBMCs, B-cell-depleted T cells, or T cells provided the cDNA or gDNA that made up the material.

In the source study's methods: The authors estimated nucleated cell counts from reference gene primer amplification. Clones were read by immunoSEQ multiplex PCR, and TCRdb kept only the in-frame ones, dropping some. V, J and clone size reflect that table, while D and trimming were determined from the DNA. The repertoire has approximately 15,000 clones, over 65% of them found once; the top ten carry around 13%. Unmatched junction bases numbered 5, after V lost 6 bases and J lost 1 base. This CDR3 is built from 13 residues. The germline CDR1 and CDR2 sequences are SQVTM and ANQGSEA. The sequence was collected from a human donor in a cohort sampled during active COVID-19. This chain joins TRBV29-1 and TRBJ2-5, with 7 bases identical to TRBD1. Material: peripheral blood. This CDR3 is CSVQQGTQETQYF. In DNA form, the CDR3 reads TGCAGCGTCCAACAGGGGACCCAAGAGACCCAGTACTTC.